This TCR beta chain is from a study of breast tumors, draining lymph nodes, adjacent tissues. This clonotype was counted many times. Each CDR3 protein gets one entry after TCRdb re-called the multiplex PCR reads with MiXCR. The sample holds 50,000 to 55,000 distinct CDR3 sequences, roughly 39% seen once. V trimming: 8 bases; J trimming: 10 bases; junction bases outside the gene matches: 14. The germline CDR1 and CDR2 sequences are GTSNPN and SVGIG (reference sequence). The CDR3 covers 14 residues. J is TRBJ1-6 and V is TRBV30; TRBD1 aligns across 7 bases. The source is a female donor with breast cancer. Some clones in this sample may be carry-over from other donors' samples. The sequenced sample consisted of breast tumor tissue. The CDR3 reads CAGSDPTGDSPLHF. The CDR3 region has the DNA TGTGCCGGGTCCGACCCTACAGGGGACTCACCCCTCCACTTT.